This is a list of T cell receptor beta chains from one sample in a study of a mutant IDH1 vaccine in newly diagnosed glioma. The repertoire was sequenced with immunoSEQ multiplex PCR; TCRdb's copy has only in-frame clones and lacks some. The data contain around 40,000 clones, about 83% of them singletons. No cognate antigen is known for these TCRs. The material sequenced was PBMCs, taken from a glioma patient whose treatment included an IDH1 peptide vaccine. The receptors shown here come from a man in his forties or fifties with glioma. The CDR3 runs from the conserved cysteine through the conserved F or W. Each record gives: clone size, V gene, D gene, J gene, CDR3 protein, CDR3 DNA. The D gene is left open where the match is weak. Not every row has a clone size; where given, it reads once, few, many or a size class.

size: -; V: TRBV27; D: -; J: TRBJ2-7; CDR3: CASSWGPVSYEQYF; DNA: TGTGCCAGCAGTTGGGGACCGGTCTCCTACGAGCAGTACTTC
size: few; V: TRBV6-5; D: TRBD2; J: TRBJ2-1; CDR3: CASSSQLANEQFF; DNA: TGTGCCAGCAGTTCCCAACTAGCGAACGAGCAGTTCTTC
size: -; V: TRBV5-1; D: -; J: TRBJ2-7; CDR3: CASSRQRAPYEQYF; DNA: TGCGCCAGCAGCAGGCAGCGGGCCCCCTACGAGCAGTACTTC
size: -; V: TRBV23-1; D: -; J: TRBJ2-7; CDR3: CASSRKSYEQYF; DNA: TGCGCCAGCAGCCGAAAGTCCTACGAGCAGTACTTC
size: -; V: TRBV19; D: -; J: TRBJ1-3; CDR3: CASSMTSGGPGNTIYF; DNA: TGTGCCAGTAGTATGACTTCCGGGGGCCCTGGAAACACCATATATTTT
size: -; V: TRBV27; D: TRBD2; J: TRBJ2-5; CDR3: CASSTILAGGKTQYF; DNA: TGTGCCAGCAGTACGATCTTAGCGGGAGGGAAGACCCAGTACTTC
size: -; V: TRBV6-1; D: -; J: TRBJ2-7; CDR3: CASSSQGGAYEQYF; DNA: TGTGCCAGCAGTTCACAGGGGGGGGCCTACGAGCAGTACTTC
size: -; V: TRBV10-3; D: TRBD1; J: TRBJ1-2; CDR3: CAIGLRAGQSYGYTF; DNA: TGTGCCATCGGCCTTCGGGCGGGACAGAGTTATGGCTACACCTTC
size: once; V: TRBV7-6; D: -; J: TRBJ1-5; CDR3: CASSFIGTPRQPQHF; DNA: TGTGCCAGCAGCTTCATCGGGACCCCCCGCCAGCCCCAGCATTTT
size: -; V: TRBV13; D: -; J: TRBJ1-4; CDR3: CASSYRAGDEKLFF; DNA: TGTGCCAGCAGCTACAGGGCGGGAGATGAAAAACTGTTTTTT
size: -; V: TRBV9; D: TRBD1; J: TRBJ1-4; CDR3: CASSTSGTGGEKLFF; DNA: TGTGCCAGCAGCACATCCGGGACAGGGGGTGAAAAACTGTTTTTT
size: -; V: TRBV6-5; D: TRBD2; J: TRBJ2-5; CDR3: CASGEGQETQYF; DNA: TGTGCCAGCGGGGAGGGGCAAGAGACCCAGTACTTC
size: -; V: TRBV14; D: -; J: TRBJ1-2; CDR3: CASRQTAYGYTF; DNA: TGTGCCAGCAGACAAACCGCCTATGGCTACACCTTC
size: once; V: TRBV6-6; D: -; J: TRBJ2-3; CDR3: CASWRGDTQYF; DNA: TGTGCTAGCTGGCGTGGAGATACGCAGTATTTT
size: -; V: TRBV4-1; D: -; J: TRBJ1-1; CDR3: CASSPSGLTNTEAFF; DNA: TGCGCCAGCAGCCCATCGGGACTTACGAACACTGAAGCTTTCTTT
size: -; V: TRBV5-6; D: -; J: TRBJ2-3; CDR3: CASSGSSGAGDTQYF; DNA: TGTGCCAGCAGCGGGTCGAGCGGAGCTGGGGATACGCAGTATTTT
size: -; V: TRBV5-1; D: -; J: TRBJ2-7; CDR3: CASSANQGGGYEQYF; DNA: TGCGCCAGCAGCGCAAACCAGGGGGGGGGCTACGAGCAGTACTTC
size: -; V: TRBV11-3; D: -; J: TRBJ2-1; CDR3: CASSLRRAGNEQFF; DNA: TGTGCCAGCAGCTTGAGGCGGGCTGGCAATGAGCAGTTCTTC
size: -; V: TRBV5-1; D: -; J: TRBJ2-7; CDR3: CASSGRTYEQYF; DNA: TGCGCCAGCAGCGGAAGAACCTACGAGCAGTACTTC
size: -; V: TRBV11-2; D: -; J: TRBJ2-2; CDR3: CASSQWPHERGTGELFF; DNA: TGTGCCAGCAGCCAATGGCCCCACGAGAGGGGTACCGGGGAGCTGTTTTTT
size: -; V: TRBV2; D: TRBD1; J: TRBJ1-5; CDR3: CASRARQGDNQPQHF; DNA: TGTGCCAGCAGGGCACGACAGGGAGACAATCAGCCCCAGCATTTT
size: once; V: TRBV5-1; D: -; J: TRBJ1-1; CDR3: CASSFRTLNTEAFF; DNA: TGCGCCAGCAGCTTCAGGACACTAAACACTGAAGCTTTCTTT
size: -; V: TRBV28; D: TRBD1; J: TRBJ1-5; CDR3: CASSFSRQGVQPQHF; DNA: TGTGCCAGCAGTTTTTCCCGACAGGGGGTCCAGCCCCAGCATTTT
size: -; V: TRBV19; D: -; J: TRBJ1-4; CDR3: CASSPLRSSGEKLFF; DNA: TGTGCCAGTAGCCCCCTCCGGTCTTCGGGGGAAAAACTGTTTTTT
size: -; V: TRBV27; D: -; J: TRBJ2-7; CDR3: CASSFKSTGRYEQYF; DNA: TGTGCCAGCAGTTTTAAGTCGACAGGGAGGTACGAGCAGTACTTC
size: -; V: TRBV25-1; D: -; J: TRBJ2-3; CDR3: CASRGWGTDTQYF; DNA: TGTGCCAGCAGGGGCTGGGGAACAGATACGCAGTATTTT
size: -; V: TRBV7-2; D: -; J: TRBJ2-1; CDR3: CASSLVSRRFYNEQFF; DNA: TGTGCCAGCAGCTTAGTTTCGCGACGGTTCTACAATGAGCAGTTCTTC
size: -; V: TRBV7-2; D: -; J: TRBJ2-7; CDR3: CASSSGQMREQYF; DNA: TGTGCCAGCAGCAGCGGACAAATGAGGGAGCAGTACTTC
size: -; V: TRBV27; D: TRBD1; J: TRBJ2-4; CDR3: CASSGQGENIQYF; DNA: TGTGCCAGCAGCGGACAGGGTGAAAACATTCAGTACTTC
size: -; V: TRBV2; D: -; J: TRBJ2-5; CDR3: CASSRPGGPLEKTQYF; DNA: TGTGCCAGCAGTCGCCCCGGGGGCCCGTTGGAAAAGACCCAGTACTTC
size: -; V: TRBV7-8; D: -; J: TRBJ1-1; CDR3: CASSFGGDTEAFF; DNA: TGTGCCAGCAGCTTCGGGGGGGACACTGAAGCTTTCTTT
size: once; V: TRBV5-1; D: -; J: TRBJ2-7; CDR3: CASSQSRGSYEQYF; DNA: TGCGCCAGCAGCCAGAGTCGCGGTTCCTACGAGCAGTACTTC
size: -; V: TRBV7-9; D: -; J: TRBJ2-7; CDR3: CASSLVSVNEQYF; DNA: TGTGCCAGCAGCTTGGTCAGTGTAAACGAGCAGTACTTC